Listed below are T cell receptor beta chains from one sample, sequenced in a study of identical twins. One entry per CDR3 protein, called by TCRdb with MiXCR from the 5' RACE reads. This table has some 230,000 distinct CDR3 sequences, 6.5% appearing once. These data are also associated with another study on T cells expressing NK-cell markers.

Material for sequencing was CD8+ T cells sorted from blood. The receptors shown here come from a woman younger than 35 in good health. Each CDR3 is given with its conserved first and last residue. The D gene is left open where the match is weak. Part of the rows lack a size; the others show once, few, many or a class for expanded clones.

V	D	J	size	CDR3	DNA
TRBV7-7	TRBD1	TRBJ2-5	many	CASSQFDREETQYF	TGTGCCAGCAGCCAATTCGACAGGGAAGAGACCCAGTACTTC
TRBV29-1	-	TRBJ1-2	-	CSVEFYRDQLPFNYGYTF	TGCAGCGTTGAATTTTACAGGGACCAGCTACCTTTTAACTATGGCTACACCTTC
TRBV30	TRBD2	TRBJ2-5	-	CAWTGGLAVKETQYF	TGTGCCTGGACCGGCGGACTAGCGGTAAAAGAGACCCAGTACTTC
TRBV2	-	TRBJ1-1	few	CASKTAYEAFF	TGTGCCAGCAAAACAGCCTATGAAGCTTTCTTT
TRBV9	-	TRBJ2-7	few	CASSVDSAHEQYF	TGTGCCAGCAGCGTTGATAGCGCCCACGAGCAGTACTTC
TRBV29-1	-	TRBJ1-2	-	CSVEPGHTANYGYTF	TGCAGCGTTGAACCTGGGCACACTGCTAACTATGGCTACACCTTC
TRBV5-1	TRBD2	TRBJ2-5	few	CASSLGLAGAGETQYF	TGCGCCAGCAGCTTAGGACTAGCGGGAGCAGGGGAGACCCAGTACTTC
TRBV3-1	TRBD2	TRBJ2-1	many	CASSQEAGRYNEQFF	TGTGCCAGCAGCCAAGAAGCGGGGCGATACAATGAGCAGTTCTTC
TRBV7-8	-	TRBJ1-1	many	CASSLGLGTFF	TGTGCCAGCAGCTTAGGTCTGGGGACTTTCTTT
TRBV2	TRBD1	TRBJ2-1	few	CARADREPNEQFF	TGTGCCAGGGCGGACAGGGAGCCGAATGAGCAGTTCTTC
TRBV12-3/TRBV12-4	-	TRBJ1-5	many	CASTRRDGEWPQHF	TGTGCCAGCACCCGACGGGACGGGGAATGGCCCCAGCATTTT
TRBV27	-	TRBJ2-3	few	CASRPLLLSTDTQYF	TGTGCCAGCAGACCTCTACTGTTGAGCACAGATACGCAGTATTTT
TRBV20-1	-	TRBJ1-1	few	CSARDPGLNTEAFF	TGCAGTGCTAGAGACCCAGGGTTAAACACTGAAGCTTTCTTT
TRBV12-3/TRBV12-4	-	TRBJ2-7	-	CASSRGLSSEQYF	TGTGCCAGCAGCCGAGGACTATCGAGCGAGCAGTACTTC
TRBV13	TRBD2	TRBJ2-1	-	CASSPAVPAGGADEQFF	TGTGCCAGCAGCCCTGCCGTCCCAGCGGGAGGGGCGGATGAGCAGTTCTTC
TRBV7-9	-	TRBJ2-5	many	CASSSGQFQETQYF	TGTGCCAGCAGCTCTGGACAGTTCCAAGAGACCCAGTACTTC
TRBV19	-	TRBJ1-1	few	CASSMTGVEAFF	TGTGCCAGTAGTATGACCGGGGTTGAAGCTTTCTTT
TRBV9	-	TRBJ1-1	few	CASSVVADRAFF	TGTGCCAGCAGCGTAGTAGCCGATCGCGCTTTCTTT
TRBV18	-	TRBJ1-2	-	CASSDQTDTHTF	TGTGCCAGCTCAGATCAGACCGACACCCACACCTTC
TRBV29-1	TRBD2	TRBJ2-3	-	CSVEDRERGGTDTQYF	TGCAGCGTTGAAGATCGCGAGCGGGGGGGCACAGATACGCAGTATTTT
TRBV11-3	-	TRBJ2-1	few	CASSPGPLASNEQFF	TGTGCCAGCAGCCCCGGTCCACTAGCCTCGAATGAGCAGTTCTTC
TRBV7-2	-	TRBJ2-1	few	CASKASWEAEQFF	TGTGCCAGCAAGGCTAGCTGGGAAGCTGAGCAGTTCTTC
TRBV6-1	-	TRBJ2-2	-	CASRMGVNAGELFF	TGTGCCAGCAGGATGGGGGTGAACGCCGGGGAGCTGTTTTTT
TRBV7-9	TRBD1	TRBJ2-7	few	CASSKGTGGTGSYEQYF	TGTGCCAGCAGCAAAGGGACAGGGGGCACCGGGTCCTACGAGCAGTACTTC
TRBV6-5	-	TRBJ1-1	many	CASSYSVTTEAFF	TGTGCCAGCAGTTACTCGGTAACAACTGAAGCTTTCTTT
TRBV29-1	-	TRBJ2-7	few	CSVAAGSGYEQYF	TGCAGCGTAGCCGCAGGGAGCGGCTACGAGCAGTACTTC
TRBV4-1	TRBD1	TRBJ2-1	few	CASSQSHRDRGYNEQFF	TGCGCCAGCAGCCAATCCCATCGGGACAGGGGCTACAATGAGCAGTTCTTC
TRBV20-1	TRBD1	TRBJ2-1	few	CSANTGTGSNEQFF	TGCAGTGCCAACACCGGGACAGGGTCGAATGAGCAGTTCTTC